A selection of T cell receptor beta chains follows, all from one sample in a study of identical twins. TCRdb fed the 5' RACE reads into MiXCR, producing one record per CDR3 protein. The sample lists about 900,000 distinct CDR3 sequences, 9% to 15% occurring once. The same data also went into a second study, on yellow fever vaccine responses in identical twins.

The specimen was PBMCs. The source of these receptors is a woman in her late teens or twenties in good health. Both conserved end residues are trimmed from each CDR3.

TRBV3-1 | ASSQEGWREGDNEQF
TRBV6-5 | ASSYSSWASGANVLT
TRBV20-1 | SAKTSGSTGELF
TRBV6-1 | ASGAPVGYGYT
TRBV5-8 | ASSPPPGIFGNSPLH
TRBV6-6 | ASKEAAGNTIY
TRBV11-3 | ASSSSLQGGNTGELF
TRBV5-1 | ASSSGTGNADTQY
TRBV10-2 | ASSVLVSYEQY
TRBV6-1 | ATLPGHSYNEQF
TRBV12-3/TRBV12-4 | ASSTRVGHQETQY
TRBV28 | AIVTTGALGEQY
TRBV29-1 | SVSLGLAGPDNEQF
TRBV5-1 | ASSGGADRANSPLH
TRBV5-1 | ASSLVPGETYEQY
TRBV15 | ATSRAYTGELF
TRBV14 | ASSRDFSSFGGYT
TRBV11-2 | ASSVQRAAGELF
TRBV15 | ATSRRPQGADTEAF
TRBV7-9 | ASSSAIQDTQY
TRBV7-7 | ASSFYGTSGTGELF
TRBV2 | ASKGERGGLNEQF
TRBV27 | ASSQRQGINEQF
TRBV6-5 | ASSYSFGGWT
TRBV12-3/TRBV12-4 | ASSLILGRTNTEAF
TRBV10-3 | AINGQGAGETQY
TRBV29-1 | SVRTSGLYNEQF
TRBV27 | ASSPWGSGRDTQY
TRBV2 | ASNPGQGFSPLH
TRBV5-1 | ASSSRGQGALETQY
TRBV4-2 | ASSQEVPRGSSNQPQH
TRBV11-2 | ASSLVPRRNTGELF
TRBV20-1 | SAPDRTSNQPQH
TRBV4-1 | ASSQSQGAGEF
TRBV4-1 | ASSQGISGGARRNEQF
TRBV12-3/TRBV12-4 | ASSLGSGLISEAF
TRBV24-1 | ATSDLHSNQGYNEQF
TRBV25-1 | ASSEQEHQPQH
TRBV11-2 | ASSLPTPTSGSFYEQY